The source of this T cell receptor beta chain is a study of T cell repertoires in cytomegalovirus infection (dated by TCRdb to 2018 to 2020). Study-level background: Alongside well-studied HLA-B-restricted epitopes, the peptide stimulations were aimed at recently identified HLA-C-restricted CMV epitopes, whose presentation resists viral immunomodulation. The HLA type of each donor mattered for the analysis, because public TCR beta signatures pointed to carriage of CMV infection along with the matching HLA type. General findings and caveats noted by the study authors: The ex vivo response was dominated by HLA-C-restricted CMV-specific TCR beta clonotypes, which also provided the single most frequent clonotype in two of eight donors. Carriers of CMV infection plus the relevant HLA type were discriminated by the cumulative frequency of public TCR beta family members in the study cohort and in an independent approximately 340-donor cohort.

Read against the paper, the sample's treatment or condition label means: in vitro stimulation with specific CMV peptide epitopes to enrich CMV-specific T cells. The CDR3 numbers 16 residues from cysteine through phenylalanine. Only the CDR3 DNA stays, 48 bases, in frame from base 1. Here V drops 5 bases and J drops 1 base, and the junction holds 6 bases not matched to any gene. As encoded in the germline V gene, CDR1 is SGHVS while CDR2 is FNYEAQ. A remark on this clonotype: Its binding antigen is unknown. Base quality data are lacking; no much larger clone is found one base away.

TCRdb records Illumina HiSeq 1500 as the sequencer. TCRdb reworked the public reads: Q25 trimming with fastp, MiXCR clone assembly, productive beta chains retained. Entries that share a CDR3 protein sequence are merged under the most common genes and DNA. This sample lists about 830,000 distinct CDR3 sequences; 32% were detected once. Jointly, the top ten make up 12% of the sample. The clonotype originates from a human donor in good health (CMV status not recorded). Some clones in this sample may be carry-over from other donors' samples. This receptor chain uses TRBV7-6 and TRBJ2-3; 10 bases in between match TRBD1. The material was cultured CD8+ T cells from PBMCs, obtained from culture after CMV antigen stimulation. Here the CDR3 is given as CASSPRQGARTDTQYF. The base sequence is TGTGCCAGCAGCCCCCGACAGGGGGCGCGCACAGATACGCAGTATTTT.